Described below is a single T cell receptor (beta chain) sequence and its context. What it recognizes is unknown. The sample originates from a study of T cell responses to AZD1222 COVID-19 vaccine. Study-level results: Only a handful of people who got AZD1222 tested seropositive at baseline. Donor demographics were predominantly white British with a female majority; clonal diversity may be underestimated.

Profiling relied on immunoSEQ multiplex PCR, and the TCRdb table lists in-frame clones only, not all of them. The sample gives tens of thousands of clones, around 88% of which show up once; approximately 10% is in the top ten. The V gene lost 0 bases and the J gene lost 1 base, with 17 bases spanning the gap. CDR3 size: 19 residues. The germline V gene has CDR1 SGHDT and CDR2 YYEEEE. The sample here was peripheral blood, taken on day 0 of MenACWY control vaccination. The source of this sequence is an adult in good health. The J gene is TRBJ1-6, the V gene TRBV5-6; D is possibly TRBD1 (6 bases). This chain's CDR3 is CASSLGAGGKWSYNSPLHF. Written as DNA, the CDR3 is TGTGCCAGCAGCTTGGGGGCCGGGGGCAAATGGTCCTATAATTCACCCCTCCACTTT.